Shown below are 3 T cell receptor beta chains from a single sample sequenced in a study of identical twins. Each CDR3 protein gets one entry after TCRdb re-called the 5' RACE reads with MiXCR. The table has about 240,000 distinct CDR3 sequences, 8% to 11% seen once. Sequenced input: memory T cells sorted from blood. The receptors were gathered from a man aged 50-59 years in good health.

This sequence joins TRBV13 and TRBJ2-7, with D possibly TRBD1 on 6 matching bases. Looked up from germline, CDR1 is PRHDT and CDR2 is FYEKMQ (reference sequence). The CDR3 is 15 amino acids. Trimming pared 2 bases from V and 1 base from J, leaving 12 bases between. CDR3 sequence: CASSLRGLGSYEQYF. CDR3 coding DNA: TGTGCCAGCAGCTTAAGGGGGTTGGGATCCTACGAGCAGTACTTC.

The rearrangement joins TRBV24-1 to TRBJ2-5; 8 bases map to TRBD2. Germline V gene lookup returns CDR1 KGHDR and CDR2 SFDVKD. J was trimmed by 1 base and V by 5 bases; bases with no gene match: 11. The CDR3 is 17 residues long. CDR3: CATSGGVAGYSQETQYF. DNA of the CDR3: TGTGCCACCAGTGGGGGGGTAGCGGGATATTCCCAAGAGACCCAGTACTTC.

This clonotype was seen at least ten times. The chain combines TRBV27 with TRBJ2-7; 10 bases match TRBD2. The CDR3 has 19 residues. The J segment lost 2 bases and the V segment lost 6 bases, leaving 19 bases of the junction unmatched. Germline CDR1 and CDR2: MNHEY and SMNVEV (reference sequence). CDR3 bases: TGTGCCAGCAGGCTTATCCTTAGAGGTGGGCTAGCGGGGGCCTACGAGCAGTACTTC. Translated: CASRLILRGGLAGAYEQYF.